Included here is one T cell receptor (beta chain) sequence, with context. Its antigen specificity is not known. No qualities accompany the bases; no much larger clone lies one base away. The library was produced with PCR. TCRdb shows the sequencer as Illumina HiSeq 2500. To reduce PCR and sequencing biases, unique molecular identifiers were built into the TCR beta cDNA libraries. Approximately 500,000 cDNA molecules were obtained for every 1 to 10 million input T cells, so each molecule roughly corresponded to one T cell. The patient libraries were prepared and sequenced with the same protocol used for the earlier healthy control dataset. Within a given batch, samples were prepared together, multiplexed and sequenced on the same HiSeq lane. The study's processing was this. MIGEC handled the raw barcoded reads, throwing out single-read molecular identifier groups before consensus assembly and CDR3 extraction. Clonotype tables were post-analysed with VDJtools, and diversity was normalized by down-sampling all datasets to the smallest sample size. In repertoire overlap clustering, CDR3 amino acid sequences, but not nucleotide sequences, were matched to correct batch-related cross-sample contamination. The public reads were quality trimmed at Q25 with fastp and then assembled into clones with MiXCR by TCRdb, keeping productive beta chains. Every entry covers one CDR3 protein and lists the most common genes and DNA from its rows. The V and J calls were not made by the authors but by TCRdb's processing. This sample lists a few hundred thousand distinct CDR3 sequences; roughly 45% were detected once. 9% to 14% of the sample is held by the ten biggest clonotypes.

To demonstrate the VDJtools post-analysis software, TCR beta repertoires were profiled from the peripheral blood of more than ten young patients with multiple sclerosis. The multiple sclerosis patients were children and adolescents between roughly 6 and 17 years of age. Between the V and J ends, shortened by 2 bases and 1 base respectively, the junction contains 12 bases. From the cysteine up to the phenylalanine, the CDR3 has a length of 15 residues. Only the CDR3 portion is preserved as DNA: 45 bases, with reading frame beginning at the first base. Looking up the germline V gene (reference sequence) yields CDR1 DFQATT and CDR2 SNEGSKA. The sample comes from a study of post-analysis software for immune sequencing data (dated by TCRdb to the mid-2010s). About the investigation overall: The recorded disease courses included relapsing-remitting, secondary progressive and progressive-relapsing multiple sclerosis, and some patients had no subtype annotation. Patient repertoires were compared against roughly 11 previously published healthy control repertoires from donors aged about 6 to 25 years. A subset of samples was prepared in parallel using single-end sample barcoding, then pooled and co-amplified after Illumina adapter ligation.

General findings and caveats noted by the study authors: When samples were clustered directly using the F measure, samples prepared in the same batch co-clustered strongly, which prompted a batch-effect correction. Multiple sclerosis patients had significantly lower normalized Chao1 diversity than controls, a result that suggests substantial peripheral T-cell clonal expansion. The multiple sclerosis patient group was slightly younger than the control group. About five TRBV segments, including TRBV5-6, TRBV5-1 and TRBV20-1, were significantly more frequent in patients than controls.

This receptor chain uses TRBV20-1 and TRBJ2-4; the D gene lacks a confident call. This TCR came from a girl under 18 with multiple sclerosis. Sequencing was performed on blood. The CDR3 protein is CSARYKALAKNIQYF. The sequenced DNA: TGCAGTGCTAGATACAAGGCTCTGGCCAAAAACATTCAGTACTTC.